This T cell receptor (beta chain) was documented in a study of blood T cell repertoires in COVID-19. At the level of the study: PBMCs, B-cell-depleted T cells, or T cells were the source of the cDNA or gDNA that made up the material.

The protocol was immunoSEQ multiplex PCR, while the TCRdb copy is restricted to in-frame clones and leaves out a portion. Here the sample spans under 60,000 clones, approximately 80% being singletons. It was during active infection that Seattle patients were enrolled and then longitudinally followed. Germline CDR1 reads SEHNR; CDR2 reads FQNEAQ (reference sequence). CDR3 size: 14 residues. With V trimmed by 3 bases and J by 4 bases, 6 bases remained unmatched. This chain uses TRBV7-9 with TRBJ2-7; the match to TRBD2 covers 7 bases. What was sequenced was peripheral blood. The TCR originated in a man under 40 with COVID-19, enrolled during active disease. The CDR3 DNA follows: TGTGCCAGCAGCTTTGAGGGAGGGCATTACGAGCAGTACTTC. Translated, it gives CASSFEGGHYEQYF.